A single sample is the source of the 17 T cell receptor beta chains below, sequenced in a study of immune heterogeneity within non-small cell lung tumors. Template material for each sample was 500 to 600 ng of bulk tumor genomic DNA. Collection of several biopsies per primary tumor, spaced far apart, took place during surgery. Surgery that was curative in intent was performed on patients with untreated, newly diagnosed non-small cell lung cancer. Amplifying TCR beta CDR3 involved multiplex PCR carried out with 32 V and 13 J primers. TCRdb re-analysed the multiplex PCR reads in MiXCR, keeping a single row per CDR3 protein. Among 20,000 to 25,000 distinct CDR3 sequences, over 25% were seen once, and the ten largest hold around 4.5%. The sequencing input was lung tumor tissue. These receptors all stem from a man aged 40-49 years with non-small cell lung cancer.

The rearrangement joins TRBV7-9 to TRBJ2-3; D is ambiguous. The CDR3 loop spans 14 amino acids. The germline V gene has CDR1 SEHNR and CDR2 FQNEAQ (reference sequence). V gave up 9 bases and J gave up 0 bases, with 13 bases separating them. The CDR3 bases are TGTGCCAGTCTTTCACGGGTTAGCACAGATACGCAGTATTTT. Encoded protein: CASLSRVSTDTQYF. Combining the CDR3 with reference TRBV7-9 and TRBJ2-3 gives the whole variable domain DTGVSQNPRHKITKRGQNVTFRCDPISEHNRLYWYRQTLGQGPEFLTYFQNEAQLEKSRLLSDRFSAERPKGSFSTLEIQRTEQGDSAMYLCASLSRVSTDTQYFGPGTRLTVL.

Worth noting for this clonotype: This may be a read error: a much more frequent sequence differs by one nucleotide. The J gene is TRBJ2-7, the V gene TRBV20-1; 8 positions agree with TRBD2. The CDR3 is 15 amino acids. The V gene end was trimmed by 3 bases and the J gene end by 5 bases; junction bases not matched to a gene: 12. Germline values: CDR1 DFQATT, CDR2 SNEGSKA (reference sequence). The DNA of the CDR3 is TGCAGTGCTAGCGGTGGAATAGCGGGATCCAACGAGCAGTACTTC. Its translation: CSASGGIAGSNEQYF.

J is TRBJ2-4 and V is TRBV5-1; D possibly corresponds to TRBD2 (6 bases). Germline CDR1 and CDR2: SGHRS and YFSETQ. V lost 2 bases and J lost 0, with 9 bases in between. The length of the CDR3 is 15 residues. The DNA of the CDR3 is TGCGCCAGCAGCTTAGGCGGGGCAGCCAAAAACATTCAGTACTTC. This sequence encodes CASSLGGAAKNIQYF.

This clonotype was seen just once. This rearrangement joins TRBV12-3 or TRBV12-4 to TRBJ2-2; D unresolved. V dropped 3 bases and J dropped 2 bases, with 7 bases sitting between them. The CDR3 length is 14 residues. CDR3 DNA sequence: TGTGCCAGCAGTTTTACGTCAAACACCGGGGAGCTGTTTTTT. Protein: CASSFTSNTGELFF.

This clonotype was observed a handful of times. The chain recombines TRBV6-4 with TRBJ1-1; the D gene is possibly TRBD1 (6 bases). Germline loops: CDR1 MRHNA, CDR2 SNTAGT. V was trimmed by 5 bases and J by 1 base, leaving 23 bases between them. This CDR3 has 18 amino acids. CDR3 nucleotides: TGTGCCAGCAGTTACTACGCGGTATCGGGGGCTGCGAACACTGAAGCTTTCTTT. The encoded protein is CASSYYAVSGAANTEAFF.

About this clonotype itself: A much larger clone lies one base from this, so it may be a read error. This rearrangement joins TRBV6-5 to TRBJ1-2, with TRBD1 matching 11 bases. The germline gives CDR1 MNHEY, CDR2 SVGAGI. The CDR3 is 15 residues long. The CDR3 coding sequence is TGTGCCAGCAGGACTCGGACAGGGGGCTCTTATGTCTACACCTTC. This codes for CASRTRTGGSYVYTF.

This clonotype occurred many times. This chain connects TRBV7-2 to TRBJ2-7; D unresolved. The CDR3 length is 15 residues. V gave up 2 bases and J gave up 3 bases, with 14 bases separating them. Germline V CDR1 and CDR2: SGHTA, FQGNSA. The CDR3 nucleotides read TGTGCCAGCAGCTTAATGTGGTTCGGAGACTACGAGCAGTACTTC. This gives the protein CASSLMWFGDYEQYF.

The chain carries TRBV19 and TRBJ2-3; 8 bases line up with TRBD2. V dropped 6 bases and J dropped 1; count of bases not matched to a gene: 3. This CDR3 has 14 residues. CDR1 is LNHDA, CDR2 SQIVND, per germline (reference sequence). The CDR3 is CASSGRAGTDTQYF. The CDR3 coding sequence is TGTGCCAGTAGCGGGAGGGCGGGCACAGATACGCAGTATTTT.

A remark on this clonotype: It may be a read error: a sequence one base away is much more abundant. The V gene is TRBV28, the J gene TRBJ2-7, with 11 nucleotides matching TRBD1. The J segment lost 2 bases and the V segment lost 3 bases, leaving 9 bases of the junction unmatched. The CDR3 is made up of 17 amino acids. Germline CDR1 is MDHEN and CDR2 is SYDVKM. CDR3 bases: TGTGCCAGCAGTTTCGGGACAGGGGGAAGTGGGACCTACGAGCAGTACTTC. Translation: CASSFGTGGSGTYEQYF.

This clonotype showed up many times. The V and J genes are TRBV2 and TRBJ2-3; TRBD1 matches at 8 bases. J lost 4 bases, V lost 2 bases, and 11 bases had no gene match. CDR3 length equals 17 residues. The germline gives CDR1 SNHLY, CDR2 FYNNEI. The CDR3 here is CASSETAGQVSPDTQYF. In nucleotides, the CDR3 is TGTGCCAGCAGTGAAACCGCGGGACAGGTCAGCCCAGATACGCAGTATTTT.

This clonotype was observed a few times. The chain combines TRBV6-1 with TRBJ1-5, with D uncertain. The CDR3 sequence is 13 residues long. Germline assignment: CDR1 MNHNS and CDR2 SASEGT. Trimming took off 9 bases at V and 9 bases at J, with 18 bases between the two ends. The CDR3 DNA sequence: TGTGCCAGTAGGTTGAGCGCGATTGGGCCCCAGCATTTT. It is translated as CASRLSAIGPQHF.

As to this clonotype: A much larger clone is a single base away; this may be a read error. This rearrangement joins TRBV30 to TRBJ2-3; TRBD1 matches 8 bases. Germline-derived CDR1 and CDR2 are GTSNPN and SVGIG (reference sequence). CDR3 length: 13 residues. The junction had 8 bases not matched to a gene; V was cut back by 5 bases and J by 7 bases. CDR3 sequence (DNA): TGTGCCTGGGACAGGGGTTTTAAATATACGCAGTATTTT. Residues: CAWDRGFKYTQYF.

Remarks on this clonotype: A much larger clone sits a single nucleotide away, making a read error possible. In DNA form, the CDR3 reads TGCAGTGATAGAACCTCTGGTCAGCCCCAGCATTTT. This encodes CSDRTSGQPQHF. The chain recombines TRBV20-1 with TRBJ1-5; D unresolved. The length of the CDR3 is 12 residues. Germline V CDR1 and CDR2: DFQATT, SNEGSKA (reference sequence).

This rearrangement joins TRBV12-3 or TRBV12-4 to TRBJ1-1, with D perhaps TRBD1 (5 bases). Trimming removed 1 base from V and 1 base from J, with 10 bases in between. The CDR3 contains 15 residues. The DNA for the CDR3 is TGTGCCAGCAGTTTAGGTTGGGGGTGGAACACTGAAGCTTTCTTT. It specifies CASSLGWGWNTEAFF.

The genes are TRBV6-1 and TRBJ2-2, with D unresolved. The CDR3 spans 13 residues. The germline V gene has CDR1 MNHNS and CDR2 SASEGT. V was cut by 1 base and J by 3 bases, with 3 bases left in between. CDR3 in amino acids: CASSEGYTGELFF. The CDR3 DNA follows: TGTGCCAGCAGTGAAGGTTACACCGGGGAGCTGTTTTTT.

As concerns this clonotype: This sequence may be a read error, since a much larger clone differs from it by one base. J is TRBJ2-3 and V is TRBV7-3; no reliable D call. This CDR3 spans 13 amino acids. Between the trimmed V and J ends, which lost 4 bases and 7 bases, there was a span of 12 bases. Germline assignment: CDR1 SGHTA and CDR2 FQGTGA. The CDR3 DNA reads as TGTGCCAGCAGCTCCCGACATCCCTATACGCAGTATTTT. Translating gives CASSSRHPYTQYF.

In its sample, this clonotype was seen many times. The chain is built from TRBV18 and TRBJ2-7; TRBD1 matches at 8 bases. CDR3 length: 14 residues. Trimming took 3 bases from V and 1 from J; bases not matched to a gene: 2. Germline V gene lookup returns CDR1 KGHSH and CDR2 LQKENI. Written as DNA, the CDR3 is TGTGCCAGCTCACCCGGGACAGGATCCTACGAGCAGTACTTC. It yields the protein CASSPGTGSYEQYF.